The clone carrying this T cell receptor beta chain was detected ten times or more. Its antigen is undetermined. CDR1 is LNHDA, CDR2 SQIVND, per germline (reference sequence). The CDR3 extends over 14 amino acids. With 7 bases removed from V and 7 bases from J, the gap between germline ends came to 17 bases. Researchers took RNA transcripts and amplified the TCR beta CDR3 regions from them. With the HTBI primer set, the TCR CDR3 went through a first round of RT-PCR. TCRdb ran MiXCR on the multiplex PCR reads and lists one entry per CDR3 protein. Of about 350,000 distinct CDR3 sequences detected, about 15% appear once; the ten largest clones hold 20% to 25%. This sample stems from a study of T cells in Graves' hyperthyroidism and ophthalmopathy. General study results and limits: Ophthalmopathy was predicted by the model a median of roughly 6.7 months ahead of onset. Most thyroid-expanded clonotypes above 0.001 were also found in blood.

The study enrolled patients aged 18 to 65 with newly diagnosed hyperthyroidism of under 2 months' duration. The J gene is TRBJ1-5, the V gene TRBV19, with D perhaps TRBD1 (6 bases). Sequencing used blood. This TCR was recovered from a woman aged 25 to 39 with Graves' hyperthyroidism. In DNA, the CDR3 is TGTGCCAGTAACAGCGCAGGGGAGGTGCAGCCCCAGCATTTT. Amino acid sequence: CASNSAGEVQPQHF.